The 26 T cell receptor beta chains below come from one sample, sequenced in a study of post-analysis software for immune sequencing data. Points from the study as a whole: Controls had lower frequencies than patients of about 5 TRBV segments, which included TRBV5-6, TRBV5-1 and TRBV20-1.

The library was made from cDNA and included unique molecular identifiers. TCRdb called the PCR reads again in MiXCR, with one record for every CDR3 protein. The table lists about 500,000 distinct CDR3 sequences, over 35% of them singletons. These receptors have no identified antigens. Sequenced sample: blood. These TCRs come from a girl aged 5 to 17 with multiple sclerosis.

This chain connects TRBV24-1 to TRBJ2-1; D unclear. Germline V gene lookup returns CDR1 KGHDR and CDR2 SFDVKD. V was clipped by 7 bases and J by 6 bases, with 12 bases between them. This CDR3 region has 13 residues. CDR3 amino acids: CATSPSLRNEQFF. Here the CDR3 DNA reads TGTGCCACCAGCCCCTCACTCCGCAATGAGCAGTTCTTC.

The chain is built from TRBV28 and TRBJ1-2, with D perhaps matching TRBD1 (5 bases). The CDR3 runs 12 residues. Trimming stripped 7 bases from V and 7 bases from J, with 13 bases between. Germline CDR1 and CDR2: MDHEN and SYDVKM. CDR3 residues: CASNLSTVGYTF. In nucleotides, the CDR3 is TGTGCCAGCAACCTTTCGACAGTTGGCTACACCTTC.

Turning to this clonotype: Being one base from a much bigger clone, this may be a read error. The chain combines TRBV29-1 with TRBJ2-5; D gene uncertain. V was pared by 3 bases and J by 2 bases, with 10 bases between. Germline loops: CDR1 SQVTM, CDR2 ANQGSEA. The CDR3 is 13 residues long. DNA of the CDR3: TGCAGCGTTGAGAACAGAGAACAAGAGACCCAGTACTTC. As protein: CSVENREQETQYF.

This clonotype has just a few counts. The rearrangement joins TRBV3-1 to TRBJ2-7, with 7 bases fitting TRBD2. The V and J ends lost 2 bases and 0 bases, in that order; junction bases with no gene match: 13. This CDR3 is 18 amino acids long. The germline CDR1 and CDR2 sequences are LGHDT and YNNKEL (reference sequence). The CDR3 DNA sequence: TGTGCCAGCAGCCAACCTCCCGGACTAGTGGGATTCTCCTACGAGCAGTACTTC. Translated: CASSQPPGLVGFSYEQYF.

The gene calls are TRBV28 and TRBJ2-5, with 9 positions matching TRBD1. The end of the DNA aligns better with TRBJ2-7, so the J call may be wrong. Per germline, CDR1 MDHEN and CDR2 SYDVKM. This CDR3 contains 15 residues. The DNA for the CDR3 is TGTGCCAGCAGTTTTTGGGGGACAGGGATAGGCGAGCAGTACTTC. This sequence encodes CASSFWGTGIGEQYF.

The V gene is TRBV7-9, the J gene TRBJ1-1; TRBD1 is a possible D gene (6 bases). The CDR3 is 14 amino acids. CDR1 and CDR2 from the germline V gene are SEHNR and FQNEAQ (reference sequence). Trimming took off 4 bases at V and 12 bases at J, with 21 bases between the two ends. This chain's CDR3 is CASSSRQALIGTFF. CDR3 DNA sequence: TGTGCCAGCAGCTCCCGACAGGCCCTAATTGGAACTTTCTTT.

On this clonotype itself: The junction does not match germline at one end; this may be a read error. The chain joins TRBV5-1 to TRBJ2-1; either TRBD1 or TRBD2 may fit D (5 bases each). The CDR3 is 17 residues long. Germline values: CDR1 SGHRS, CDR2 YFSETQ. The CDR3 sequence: CASSLATPGSSYNEQFF. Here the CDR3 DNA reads TGCGCCAGCAGCTTGGCGACCCCAGGGAGCTCCTATAATGAGCAGTTCTTC. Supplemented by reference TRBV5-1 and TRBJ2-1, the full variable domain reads KAGVTQTPRYLIKTRGQQVTLSCSPISGHRSVSWYQQTPGQGLQFLFEYFSETQRNKGNFPGRFSGRQFSNSRSEMNVSTLELGDSALYLCASSLATPGSSYNEQFFGPGTRLTVL.

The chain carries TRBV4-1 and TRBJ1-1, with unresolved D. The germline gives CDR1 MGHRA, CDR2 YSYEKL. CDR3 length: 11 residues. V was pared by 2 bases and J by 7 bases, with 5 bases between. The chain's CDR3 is CASSQTNEAFF. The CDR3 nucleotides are TGCGCCAGCAGCCAAACGAATGAAGCTTTCTTT.

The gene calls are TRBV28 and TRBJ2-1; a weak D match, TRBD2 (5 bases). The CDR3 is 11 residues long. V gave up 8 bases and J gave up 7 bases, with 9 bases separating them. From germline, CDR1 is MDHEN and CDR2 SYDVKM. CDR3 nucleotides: TGTGCCAGCCTAGCAGTAAATGAGCAGTTCTTC. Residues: CASLAVNEQFF.

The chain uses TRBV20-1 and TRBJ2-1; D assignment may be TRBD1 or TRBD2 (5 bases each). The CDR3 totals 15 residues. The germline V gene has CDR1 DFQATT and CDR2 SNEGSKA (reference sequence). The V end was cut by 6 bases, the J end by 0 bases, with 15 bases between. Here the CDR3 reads CSAWFGGSSYNEQFF. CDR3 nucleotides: TGCAGTGCGTGGTTTGGGGGAAGCTCCTACAATGAGCAGTTCTTC.

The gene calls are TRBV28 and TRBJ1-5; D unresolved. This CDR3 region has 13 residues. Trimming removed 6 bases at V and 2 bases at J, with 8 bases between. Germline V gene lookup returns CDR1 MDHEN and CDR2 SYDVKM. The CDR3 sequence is CASRTQGNQPQHF. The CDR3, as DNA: TGTGCCAGCAGGACACAAGGCAATCAGCCCCAGCATTTT.

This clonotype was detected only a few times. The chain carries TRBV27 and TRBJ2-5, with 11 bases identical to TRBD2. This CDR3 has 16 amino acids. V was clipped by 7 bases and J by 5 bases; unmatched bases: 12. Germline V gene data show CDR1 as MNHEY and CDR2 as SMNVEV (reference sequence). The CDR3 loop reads CASTPLGRTSGETQYF. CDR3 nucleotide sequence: TGTGCCAGCACCCCACTGGGACGGACTAGCGGGGAGACCCAGTACTTC.

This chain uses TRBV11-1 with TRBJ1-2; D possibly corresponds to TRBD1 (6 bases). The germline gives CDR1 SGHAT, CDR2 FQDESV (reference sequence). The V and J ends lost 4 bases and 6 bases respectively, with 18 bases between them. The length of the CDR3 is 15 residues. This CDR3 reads CASSSLRGASDGYTF. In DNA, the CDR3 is TGTGCCAGCAGCTCACTCCGGGGGGCGAGTGATGGCTACACCTTC.

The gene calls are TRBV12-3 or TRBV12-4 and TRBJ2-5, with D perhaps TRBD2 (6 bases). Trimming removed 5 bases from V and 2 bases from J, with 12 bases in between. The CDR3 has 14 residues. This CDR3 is CASSHGTLQETQYF. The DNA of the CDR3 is TGTGCCAGCAGTCATGGGACTTTACAAGAGACCCAGTACTTC.

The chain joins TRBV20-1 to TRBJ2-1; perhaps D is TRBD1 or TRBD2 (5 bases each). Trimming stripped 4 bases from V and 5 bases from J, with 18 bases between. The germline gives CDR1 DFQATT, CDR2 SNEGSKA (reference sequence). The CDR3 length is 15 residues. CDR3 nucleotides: TGCAGTGCTACCCGCCGGGACGATTATGACAATGAGCAGTTCTTC. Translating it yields CSATRRDDYDNEQFF.

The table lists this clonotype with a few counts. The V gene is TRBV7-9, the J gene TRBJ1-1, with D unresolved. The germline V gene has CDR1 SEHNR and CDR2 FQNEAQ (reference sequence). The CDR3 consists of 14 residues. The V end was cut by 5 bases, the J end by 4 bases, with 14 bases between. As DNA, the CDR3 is TGTGCCAGCAGCCCAGACTCGAGAAGCACTGAAGCTTTCTTT. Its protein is CASSPDSRSTEAFF. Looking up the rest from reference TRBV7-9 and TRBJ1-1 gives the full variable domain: DTGVSQNPRHKITKRGQNVTFRCDPISEHNRLYWYRQTLGQGPEFLTYFQNEAQLEKSRLLSDRFSAERPKGSFSTLEIQRTEQGDSAMYLCASSPDSRSTEAFFGQGTRLTVV.

The chain's CDR3 is CASILAGVANEQFF. The CDR3 bases are TGTGCCAGCATTCTAGCGGGAGTAGCGAATGAGCAGTTCTTC. The chain links TRBV12-3 or TRBV12-4 to TRBJ2-1, with 10 nucleotides matching TRBD2. V shed 7 bases and J 7 bases; nucleotides not matched to a gene: 7. The length of the CDR3 is 14 residues.

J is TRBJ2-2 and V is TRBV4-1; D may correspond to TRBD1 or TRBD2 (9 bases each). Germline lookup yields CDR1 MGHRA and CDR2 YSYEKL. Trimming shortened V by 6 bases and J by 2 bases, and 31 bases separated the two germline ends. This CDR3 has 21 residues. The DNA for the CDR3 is TGCGCCAGCAGGTCGTATACCGGGACAGGGTGGACTAGCGCAAACACCGGGGAGCTGTTTTTT. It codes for CASRSYTGTGWTSANTGELFF.

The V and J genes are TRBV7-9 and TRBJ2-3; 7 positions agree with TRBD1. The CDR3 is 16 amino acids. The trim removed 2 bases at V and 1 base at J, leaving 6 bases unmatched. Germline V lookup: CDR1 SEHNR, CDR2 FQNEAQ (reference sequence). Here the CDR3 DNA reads TGTGCCAGCAGCTTACCCAGGGACAGCCGCACAGATACGCAGTATTTT. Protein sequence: CASSLPRDSRTDTQYF.

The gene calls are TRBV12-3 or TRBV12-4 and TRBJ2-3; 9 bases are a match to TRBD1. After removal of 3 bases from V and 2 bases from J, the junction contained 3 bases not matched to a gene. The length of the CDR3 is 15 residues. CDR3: CASSLDRGFTDTQYF. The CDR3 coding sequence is TGTGCCAGCAGTTTGGACAGGGGATTCACAGATACGCAGTATTTT.

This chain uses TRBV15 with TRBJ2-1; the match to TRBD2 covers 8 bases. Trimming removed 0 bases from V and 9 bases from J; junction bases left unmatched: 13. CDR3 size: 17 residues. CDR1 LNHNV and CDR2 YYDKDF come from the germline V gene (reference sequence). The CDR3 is CATSRDLAGGQSGEQFF. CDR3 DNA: TGTGCCACCAGCAGAGATCTGGCGGGAGGACAGTCGGGTGAGCAGTTCTTC.

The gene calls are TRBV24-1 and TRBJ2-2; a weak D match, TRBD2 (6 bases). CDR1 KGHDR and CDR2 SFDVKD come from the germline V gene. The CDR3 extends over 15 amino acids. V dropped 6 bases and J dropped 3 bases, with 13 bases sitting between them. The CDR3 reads CATSPGGVDTGELFF. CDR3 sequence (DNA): TGTGCCACCAGTCCGGGCGGGGTTGACACCGGGGAGCTGTTTTTT.

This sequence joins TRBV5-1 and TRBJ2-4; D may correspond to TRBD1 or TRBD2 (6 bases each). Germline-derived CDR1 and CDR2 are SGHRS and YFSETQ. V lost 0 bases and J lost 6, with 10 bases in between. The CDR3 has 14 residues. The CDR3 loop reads CASSLVGGGNIQYF. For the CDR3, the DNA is TGCGCCAGCAGCTTGGTCGGAGGGGGAAACATTCAGTACTTC.

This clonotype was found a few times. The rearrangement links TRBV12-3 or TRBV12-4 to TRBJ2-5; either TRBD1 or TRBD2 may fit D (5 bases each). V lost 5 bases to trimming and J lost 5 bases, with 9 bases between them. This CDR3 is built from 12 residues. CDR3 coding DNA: TGTGCCAGCAGTCCCGAGGGGGAGACCCAGTACTTC. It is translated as CASSPEGETQYF.

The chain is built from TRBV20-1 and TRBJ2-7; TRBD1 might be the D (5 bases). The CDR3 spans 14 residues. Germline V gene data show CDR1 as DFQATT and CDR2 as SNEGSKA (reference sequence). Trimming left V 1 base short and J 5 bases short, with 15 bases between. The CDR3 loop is CSARVATKGNEQYF. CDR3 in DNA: TGCAGTGCTAGAGTGGCCACTAAGGGGAACGAGCAGTACTTC.

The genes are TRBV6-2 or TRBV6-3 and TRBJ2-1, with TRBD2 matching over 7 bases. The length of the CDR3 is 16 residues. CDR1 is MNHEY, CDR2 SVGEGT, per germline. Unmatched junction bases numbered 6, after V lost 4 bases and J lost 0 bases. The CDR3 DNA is TGTGCCAGCAGTTTGCCCGGCGGGAGCTCCTACAATGAGCAGTTCTTC. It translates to CASSLPGGSSYNEQFF.